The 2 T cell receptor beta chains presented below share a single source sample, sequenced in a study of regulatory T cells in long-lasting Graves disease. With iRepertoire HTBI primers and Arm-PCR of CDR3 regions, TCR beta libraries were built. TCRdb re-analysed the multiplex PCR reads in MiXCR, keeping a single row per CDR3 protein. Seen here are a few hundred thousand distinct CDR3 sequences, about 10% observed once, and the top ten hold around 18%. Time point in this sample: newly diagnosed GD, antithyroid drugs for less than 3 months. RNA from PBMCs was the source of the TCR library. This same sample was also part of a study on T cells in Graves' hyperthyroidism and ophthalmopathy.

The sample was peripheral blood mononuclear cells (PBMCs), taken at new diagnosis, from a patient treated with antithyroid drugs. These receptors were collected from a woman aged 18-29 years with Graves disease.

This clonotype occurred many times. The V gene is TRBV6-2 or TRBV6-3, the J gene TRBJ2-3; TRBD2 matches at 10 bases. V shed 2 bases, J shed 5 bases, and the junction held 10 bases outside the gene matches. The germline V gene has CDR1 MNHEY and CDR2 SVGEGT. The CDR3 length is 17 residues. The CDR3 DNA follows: TGTGCCAGCAGTTACCACTCCCAGCGGGGGGGCCAAGATACGCAGTATTTT. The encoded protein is CASSYHSQRGGQDTQYF.

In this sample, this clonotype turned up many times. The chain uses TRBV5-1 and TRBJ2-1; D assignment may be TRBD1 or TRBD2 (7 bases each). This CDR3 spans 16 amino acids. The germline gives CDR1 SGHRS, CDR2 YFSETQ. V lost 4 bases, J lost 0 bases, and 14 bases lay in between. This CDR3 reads CASSGSGTASYNEQFF. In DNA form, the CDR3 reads TGCGCCAGCAGCGGGAGCGGGACAGCCTCCTACAATGAGCAGTTCTTC.